The present TCR beta chain was sequenced within a study of cytomegalovirus exposure and HLA in healthy donors. The CDR3 consists of 13 residues. The trim removed 4 bases at V and 4 bases at J, leaving 2 bases unmatched. Germline values: CDR1 LGHNA, CDR2 YSLEER. PCR used 60 Vbeta primers and 13 Jbeta primers. Libraries were prepared by immunoSEQ multiplex PCR; TCRdb keeps only in-frame clonotypes and omits some of them. The table has 95,000 to 150,000 clones, over 70% seen once. The chain has TRBV4-3 and TRBJ2-5; 8 nucleotides line up with TRBD1. The sequencing input was PBMCs. The source is a female donor in good health and CMV-seropositive. The CDR3 reads CASSRDRRETQYF. CDR3 in DNA: TGCGCCAGCAGCCGGGACAGGCGAGAGACCCAGTACTTC.